This T cell receptor (beta chain) came from a study of metastatic and nonmetastatic thyroid tumors. At the level of the study: Repertoire comparisons spanned blood and tumor or nodule tissue from malignant and benign thyroid patients. Whole-study results and caveats: In both blood and tumor samples, TCR beta diversity was reported significantly higher for malignant than benign nodules.

Looked up from germline, CDR1 is KGHDR and CDR2 is SFDVKD. V was trimmed by 7 bases and J by 5 bases, leaving 10 bases between them. CDR3 length: 12 amino acids. Comment on this clone: Its antigen remains unidentified.

Patients were all untreated before their thyroid surgery. TCRdb called clones again from the PCR reads with MiXCR. The sample lists approximately 8,000 clones; 31% were seen once. This sequence joins TRBV24-1 and TRBJ1-2; D remains unclear. The sample comprised tumor tissue. The TCR sequence derives from a female donor with papillary thyroid cancer or a benign thyroid nodule (not recorded which). Some clones in this sample may be carry-over from other donors' samples. CDR3 sequence: CATSAVGYGYTF. DNA of the CDR3: TGTGCCACCAGCGCCGTCGGGTATGGCTACACCTTC.